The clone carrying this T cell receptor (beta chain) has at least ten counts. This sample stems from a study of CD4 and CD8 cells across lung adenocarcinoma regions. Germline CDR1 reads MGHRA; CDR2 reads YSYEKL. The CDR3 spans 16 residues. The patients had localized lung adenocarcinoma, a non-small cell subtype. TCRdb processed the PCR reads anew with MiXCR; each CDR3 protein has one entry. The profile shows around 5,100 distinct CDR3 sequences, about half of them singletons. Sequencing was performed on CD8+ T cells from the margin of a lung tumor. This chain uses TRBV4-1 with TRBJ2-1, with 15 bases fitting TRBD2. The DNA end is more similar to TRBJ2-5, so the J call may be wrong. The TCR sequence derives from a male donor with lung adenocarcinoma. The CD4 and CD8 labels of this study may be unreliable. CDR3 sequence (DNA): TGCGCCAGCAGCCAGGGACTAGCGGGAGGTGGAGAGACCCAGTACTTC. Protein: CASSQGLAGGGETQYF.